The rows below give T cell receptor beta chains drawn from one sample of a study of blood T cells in healthy people across ages. Via MiXCR, TCRdb re-called the 5' RACE reads, giving one row per CDR3 protein. The sample shows about 1.1 million distinct CDR3 sequences, approximately 38% of them seen only once. Sequenced: blood. These receptor sequences come from a man aged 18 to 29 in good health. Each CDR3 is given with its conserved first and last residue. The D gene is left open where the match is weak. The size entry is marked missing in some rows and otherwise reads once, few, many or a size class.

cdr3_nt cdr3_aa d_call clone_size j_call v_call
TGTGCCAGCAGTCCTACCTTTACAGGGAACTATGGCTACACCTTC CASSPTFTGNYGYTF . few TRBJ1-2 TRBV6-5
TGTGCCAGCGAGGAAACGACGGGCCAGTACTTC CASEETTGQYF . few TRBJ2-4 TRBV2
TGCGCCAGCAGCCAAGAACCGGGGGGGAAAGCTGAAGCTTTCTTT CASSQEPGGKAEAFF . . TRBJ1-1 TRBV4-3
TGTGCCAGCAGTTTAGCGGCCAGGAACTATGGCTACACCTTC CASSLAARNYGYTF . . TRBJ1-2 TRBV27
TGCAGCGCCGGACAGGGGACAGGTATCGGGAAGCTGTTTTTT CSAGQGTGIGKLFF TRBD1 . TRBJ1-4 TRBV29-1
TGCAGCGTCGATACTAGCGGGAGGGCCAATGAGCAGTTCTTC CSVDTSGRANEQFF TRBD2 . TRBJ2-1 TRBV29-1
TGTGCCAGCAGTTACTCGGTGGGGGGTTGGGGCTATGGCTACACCTTC CASSYSVGGWGYGYTF . . TRBJ1-2 TRBV6-5
TGTGCCAGCCGAAGGGACAGCAGCACAGATACGCAGTATTTT CASRRDSSTDTQYF TRBD1 few TRBJ2-3 TRBV5-4
TGTGCCAGCAGCCAAGCCCGAGGGGGTGGAAACACCATATATTTT CASSQARGGGNTIYF . . TRBJ1-3 TRBV4-2
TGTGCCAGCAGCCCCTGGGATGGACAGGGGTCCTCTGGAAACACCATATATTTT CASSPWDGQGSSGNTIYF TRBD1 once TRBJ1-3 TRBV3-1
TGTGCCAGCAGTTTAATGGGGTATCGACAGGGAGAGCAGTACTTC CASSLMGYRQGEQYF TRBD1 few TRBJ2-7 TRBV12-3/TRBV12-4
TGCAGCGTTGGGCTGGTAGGGGATAGCTATGGCTACACCTTC CSVGLVGDSYGYTF . few TRBJ1-2 TRBV29-1
TGTGCCAGCGGGAAGACCGTGGGCGAAAAACTGTTTTTT CASGKTVGEKLFF . . TRBJ1-4 TRBV6-6
TGTGCCAGCAGCTTTCTCCAACTCGGACACACTGAAGCTTTCTTT CASSFLQLGHTEAFF . . TRBJ1-1 TRBV12-3/TRBV12-4
TGCGCCAGCAGCGCAAACCCCGGGACAGAAATTAGAGGCTACACCTTC CASSANPGTEIRGYTF TRBD1 . TRBJ1-2 TRBV5-1
TGTGCCAGCGGAGACAGGGGGCCGAAGGGGCAGCCCCAGCATTTT CASGDRGPKGQPQHF TRBD1 few TRBJ1-5 TRBV3-1
TGCAGTGCTGGGACAGCCTTTGAAGCTTTCTTT CSAGTAFEAFF TRBD1 . TRBJ1-1 TRBV20-1